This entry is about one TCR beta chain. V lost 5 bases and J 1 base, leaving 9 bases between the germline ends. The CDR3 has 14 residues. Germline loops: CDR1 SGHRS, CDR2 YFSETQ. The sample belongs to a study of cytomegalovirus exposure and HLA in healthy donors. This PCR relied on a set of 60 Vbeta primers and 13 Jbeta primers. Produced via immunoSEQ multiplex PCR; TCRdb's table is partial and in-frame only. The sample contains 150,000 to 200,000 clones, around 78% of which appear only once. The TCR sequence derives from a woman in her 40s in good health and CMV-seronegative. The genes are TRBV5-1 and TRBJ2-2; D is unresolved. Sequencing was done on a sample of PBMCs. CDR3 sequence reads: CASRIAGNTGELFF. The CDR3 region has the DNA TGCGCCAGCAGGATTGCAGGGAACACCGGGGAGCTGTTTTTT.